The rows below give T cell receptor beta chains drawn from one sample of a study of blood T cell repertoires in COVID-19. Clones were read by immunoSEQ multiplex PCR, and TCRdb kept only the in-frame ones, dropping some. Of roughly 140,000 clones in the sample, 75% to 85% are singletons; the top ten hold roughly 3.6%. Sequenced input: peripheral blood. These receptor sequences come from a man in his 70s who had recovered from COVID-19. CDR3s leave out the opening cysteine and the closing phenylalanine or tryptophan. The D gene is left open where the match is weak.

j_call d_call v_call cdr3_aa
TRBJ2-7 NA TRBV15 ATSRVWRIGSLDEQY
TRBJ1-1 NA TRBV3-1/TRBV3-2 ASSQLGGDTEAF
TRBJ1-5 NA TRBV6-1 ASSDNYQPQH
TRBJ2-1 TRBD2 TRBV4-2 ASSQASAGGVAEQF
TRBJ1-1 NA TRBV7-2 ASSYLGQANTEAF
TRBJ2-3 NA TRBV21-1 ASSSRGSGGVDTQY
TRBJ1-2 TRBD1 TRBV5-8 ASNLRQLLPGGNYGYT
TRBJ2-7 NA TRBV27 ASSLALNYEQY
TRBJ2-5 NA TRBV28 ASSPLGREQKTQY
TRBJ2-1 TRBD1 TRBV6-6 ASRETGSYNEQF
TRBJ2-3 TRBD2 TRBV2 ASRRTSVRTDTQY
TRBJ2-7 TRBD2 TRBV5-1 ASSFLLAGSTYEQY
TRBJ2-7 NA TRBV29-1 SAFNIGDEQY
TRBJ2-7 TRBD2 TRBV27 ASSSPRVAGAYEQY
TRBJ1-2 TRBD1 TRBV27 ASSQGAPVVYGYT
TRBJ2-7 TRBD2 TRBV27 ASSYLAGVGYEQY
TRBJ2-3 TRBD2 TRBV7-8 ASIPPGLGTDTQY
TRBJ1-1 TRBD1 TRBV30 AWNGQGTVAEAF
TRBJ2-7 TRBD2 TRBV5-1 ASSLFGSSGLDEQY
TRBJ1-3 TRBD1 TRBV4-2 ASGTASSGNTIY
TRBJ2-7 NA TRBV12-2 ASRLHFSGTPDEQY
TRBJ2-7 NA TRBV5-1 ASSLPSEYEQY
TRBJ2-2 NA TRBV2 ASSEPGVGLF
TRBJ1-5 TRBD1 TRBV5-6 ASSIGTGRGNQPQH
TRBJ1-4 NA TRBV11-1 ASSSRTATNEKLF
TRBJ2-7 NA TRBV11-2 ASSSTASYEQY